This T cell receptor (beta chain) was identified during a study of early T cells in non-severe SARS-CoV-2 infection. V was clipped by 6 bases and J by 2 bases, with 17 bases between them. The CDR3 has 14 residues. Per germline, CDR1 SQVTM and CDR2 ANQGSEA. The protocol attached unique molecular identifiers to individual cDNA molecules. TCRdb re-called the 5' RACE reads through MiXCR, storing one row per CDR3 protein. The sample includes some 87,000 distinct CDR3 sequences, roughly 13% of them seen just once. V gene TRBV29-1 combines with J gene TRBJ2-7; D gene unclear. Sequences were obtained from whole blood. This TCR derives from an adult who was a healthcare worker with PCR-confirmed SARS-CoV-2 infection or an uninfected control (not recorded which). The CDR3 sequence is CSVGQSSPAYEQYF. In nucleotides, the CDR3 is TGCAGCGTCGGCCAGTCGTCTCCGGCCTACGAGCAGTACTTC.